Included here is one T cell receptor (beta chain) sequence, with context. No antigen is known for it. The data were taken from a study of cytotoxic CD8 clonotypes in ibrutinib-treated CLL. Turning to the study itself: Treatment had run for a median around eleven months, range 6 to 36, when response samples were taken. There were, on average, about 260,000 productive templates and around 90,000 productive rearrangements per sample. Study-wide results and limits: Clonality increased at ibrutinib response and stayed stable in sustained remission. At progression, however, it fell back toward baseline. Patients had baseline clonality above age-matched healthy donors, and this clonality moved with circulating CD8+ T-cell counts.

Repertoires were generated with immunoSEQ multiplex PCR, while TCRdb's copy carries only in-frame clones and drops some. The data contain hundreds of thousands of clones, 67% of them singletons. V was cut by 2 bases and J by 4 bases, with 13 bases left in between. This CDR3 contains 15 residues. Germline CDR1 MRHNA, CDR2 SNTAGT. This specimen was PBMCs, taken after 36 months of ibrutinib treatment. The sequence was collected from a human donor with chronic lymphocytic leukemia. The gene calls are TRBV6-4 and TRBJ2-3; D unresolved. Here the CDR3 reads CASSDSTDSADTQYF. As DNA, the CDR3 is TGTGCCAGCAGTGACAGTACTGATAGTGCAGATACGCAGTATTTT.